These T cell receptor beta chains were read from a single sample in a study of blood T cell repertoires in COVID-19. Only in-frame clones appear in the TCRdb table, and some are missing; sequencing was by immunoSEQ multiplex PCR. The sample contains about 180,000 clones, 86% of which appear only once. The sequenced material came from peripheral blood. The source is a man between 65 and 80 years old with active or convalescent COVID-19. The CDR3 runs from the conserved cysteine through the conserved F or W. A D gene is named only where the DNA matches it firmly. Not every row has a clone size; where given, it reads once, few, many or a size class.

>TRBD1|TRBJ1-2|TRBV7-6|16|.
CASSPKTGGLGYGYTF
TGTGCCAGCAGCCCAAAGACAGGGGGCCTGGGCTATGGCTACACCTTC
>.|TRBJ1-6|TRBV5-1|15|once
CASRNADRNNSPLHF
TGCGCCAGCAGAAACGCCGACAGGAATAATTCACCCCTCCACTTT
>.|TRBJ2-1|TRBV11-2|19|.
CASSFNRGIGLSSYNEQFF
TGTGCCAGCAGCTTTAATCGAGGGATCGGGCTCTCTTCCTACAATGAGCAGTTCTTC
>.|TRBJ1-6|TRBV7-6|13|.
CASSLSGDSPLHF
TGTGCCAGCAGCCTTTCGGGGGATTCACCCCTCCACTTT
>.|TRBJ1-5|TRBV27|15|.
CASSSSDSRNQPQHF
TGTGCCAGCAGTTCATCGGACAGCAGGAATCAGCCCCAGCATTTT
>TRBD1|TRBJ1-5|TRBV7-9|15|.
CASSSSGTGGQPQHF
TGTGCCAGCAGCTCCTCCGGGACAGGGGGTCAGCCCCAGCATTTT
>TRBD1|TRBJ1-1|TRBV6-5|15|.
CASRPPGQGWAEAFF
TGTGCCAGCAGGCCTCCGGGACAGGGGTGGGCTGAAGCTTTCTTT
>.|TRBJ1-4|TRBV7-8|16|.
CASSSIRRGPNEKLFF
TGTGCCAGCAGCTCTATAAGGAGGGGACCGAATGAAAAACTGTTTTTT
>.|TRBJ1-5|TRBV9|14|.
CASSATGKSQPQHF
TGTGCCAGCAGCGCCACAGGGAAATCTCAGCCCCAGCATTTT
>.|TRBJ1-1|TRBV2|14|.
CASNREPGGAEAFF
TGTGCCAGCAACCGGGAGCCGGGGGGAGCTGAAGCTTTCTTT
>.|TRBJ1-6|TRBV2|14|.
CASSRGAYNSPLHF
TGTGCCAGCAGTCGGGGGGCCTATAATTCACCCCTCCACTTT
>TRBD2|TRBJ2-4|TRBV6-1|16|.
CASSESGRGGRDIQYF
TGTGCCAGCAGTGAATCGGGCCGGGGGGGGCGTGACATTCAGTACTTC
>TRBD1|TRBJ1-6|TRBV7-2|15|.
CASSLGTGRNSPLHF
TGTGCCAGCAGCTTGGGGACAGGGAGGAATTCACCCCTCCACTTT
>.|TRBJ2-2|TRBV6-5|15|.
CASSYPAGGTGELFF
TGTGCCAGCAGTTACCCCGCAGGAGGGACCGGGGAGCTGTTTTTT
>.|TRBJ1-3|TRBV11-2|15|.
CASSPSGVRGNTIYF
TGTGCCAGCAGCCCCTCAGGGGTGCGCGGAAACACCATATATTTT
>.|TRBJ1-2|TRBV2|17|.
CASSQNSGAAANYGYTF
TGTGCCAGCAGTCAGAATTCGGGTGCGGCGGCTAACTATGGCTACACCTTC
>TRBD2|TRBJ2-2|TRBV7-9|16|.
CASSSPGLVNTGELFF
TGTGCCAGCAGCTCACCGGGACTAGTAAACACCGGGGAGCTGTTTTTT
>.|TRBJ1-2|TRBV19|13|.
CASSNDNHLDYTF
TGTGCCAGTAGTAACGACAACCATCTCGACTACACCTTC
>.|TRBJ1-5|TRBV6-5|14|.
CASSTRSGVQPQHF
TGTGCCAGCAGTACTCGATCAGGGGTTCAGCCCCAGCATTTT
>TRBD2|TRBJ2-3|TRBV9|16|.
CASSVGPSGGTDTQYF
TGTGCCAGCAGCGTAGGTCCTAGCGGGGGCACAGATACGCAGTATTTT
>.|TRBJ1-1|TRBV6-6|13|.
CASGPGGNTEAFF
TGTGCCAGCGGACCGGGGGGGAACACTGAAGCTTTCTTT
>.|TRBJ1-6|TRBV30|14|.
CAWSGHRENSPLHF
TGTGCCTGGAGTGGTCACAGGGAAAATTCACCCCTCCACTTT
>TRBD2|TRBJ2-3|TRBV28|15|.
CASSPPAGGTDTQYF
TGTGCCAGCAGCCCCCCCGCGGGGGGCACAGATACGCAGTATTTT
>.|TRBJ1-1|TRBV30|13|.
CAWSVLGGTEAFF
TGTGCCTGGAGTGTACTCGGGGGAACTGAAGCTTTCTTT
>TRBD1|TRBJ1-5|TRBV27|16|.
CASSSTGTGHNQPQHF
TGTGCCAGCAGTTCCACCGGGACAGGCCACAATCAGCCCCAGCATTTT
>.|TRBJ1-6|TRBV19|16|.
CASSSDGGLYNSPLHF
TGTGCCAGTAGTAGCGACGGGGGACTCTATAATTCACCCCTCCACTTT
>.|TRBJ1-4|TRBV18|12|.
CASSPLGGKLFF
TGTGCCAGCTCACCTTTAGGGGGAAAACTGTTTTTT
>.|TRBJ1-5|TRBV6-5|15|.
CASSTHDRASQPQHF
TGTGCCAGCAGTACACATGACAGAGCTAGTCAGCCCCAGCATTTT
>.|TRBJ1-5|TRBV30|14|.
CAFDSKGSNQPQHF
TGTGCCTTTGACAGTAAGGGGAGCAATCAGCCCCAGCATTTT
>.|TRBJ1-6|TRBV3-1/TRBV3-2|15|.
CASSQVRTGYSPLHF
TGTGCCAGCAGCCAAGTTAGGACGGGATATTCACCCCTCCACTTT
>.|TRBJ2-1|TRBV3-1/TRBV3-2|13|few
CASSQQGLDEQFF
TGTGCCAGCAGCCAGCAGGGGCTGGATGAGCAGTTCTTC
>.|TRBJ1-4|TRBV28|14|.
CASSLTPLAEKLFF
TGTGCCAGCAGTTTGACACCACTTGCCGAAAAACTGTTTTTT
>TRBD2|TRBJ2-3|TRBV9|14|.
CASSVGGRADTQYF
TGTGCCAGCAGCGTAGGCGGGAGAGCAGATACGCAGTATTTT
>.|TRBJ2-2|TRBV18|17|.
CASSPPVGGSNTGELFF
TGTGCCAGCTCACCACCTGTCGGGGGATCGAACACCGGGGAGCTGTTTTTT
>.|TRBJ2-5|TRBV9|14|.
CASSPGGGQETQYF
TGTGCCAGCAGCCCCGGGGGAGGTCAAGAGACCCAGTACTTC
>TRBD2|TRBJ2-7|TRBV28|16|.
CASSWSSGERRAEQYF
TGTGCCAGCAGTTGGTCGAGCGGGGAGAGGCGAGCTGAGCAGTACTTC
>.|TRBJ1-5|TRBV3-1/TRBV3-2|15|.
CASSQGGADPWPQHF
TGTGCCAGCAGCCAAGGAGGAGCAGACCCATGGCCCCAGCATTTT